The next 10 T cell receptor beta chains were all read from a single sample in a study of long-term antiretroviral therapy in people with HIV. The libraries were made with immunoSEQ v3.0 at survey level. Some clones are missing from TCRdb's copy, which holds only in-frame ones; the method was immunoSEQ multiplex PCR. The repertoire includes 25,000 to 35,000 clones, about 85% of them detected once, and more than 6.5% sits in the top ten. The specimen comprised unsorted PBMCs, sampled roughly 5 years before starting antiretroviral therapy. These receptors all stem from a man aged 50 or older with HIV.

V and J are TRBV30 and TRBJ1-3, with D unresolved. The CDR3 consists of 13 residues. The germline CDR1 and CDR2 sequences are GTSNPN and SVGIG (reference sequence). The V end was cut by 1 base, the J end by 4 bases, with 8 bases between. This CDR3 is CAWSDSFGNTIYF. CDR3 bases: TGTGCCTGGAGTGACAGTTTCGGAAACACCATATATTTT. Filled out from reference TRBV30 and TRBJ1-3, the complete variable domain reads SQTIHQWPATLVQPVGSPLSLECTVEGTSNPNLYWYRQAAGRGLQLLFYSVGIGQISSEVPQNLSASRPQDRQFILSSKKLLLSDSGFYLCAWSDSFGNTIYFGEGSWLTVV.

This chain joins TRBV27 and TRBJ2-6, with 8 bases identical to TRBD1. Losses at the gene ends were 3 bases for V and 9 bases for J; bases not matched to a gene: 4. Germline CDR1 MNHEY, CDR2 SMNVEV (reference sequence). The CDR3 totals 14 residues. CDR3 bases: TGTGCCAGCAGTTTGGACAGGGTTGTCAACGTCCTGACTTTC. It yields the protein CASSLDRVVNVLTF.

V gene TRBV4-3 combines with J gene TRBJ2-1, with 9 bases lining up with TRBD2. V shed 0 bases and J 1 base; nucleotides not matched to a gene: 7. Germline CDR1 reads LGHNA; CDR2 reads YSLEER. The CDR3 totals 18 residues. CDR3 nucleotide sequence: TGCGCCAGCAGCCAAGATGGGCTAGCGGGGTTGTCCTACAATGAGCAGTTCTTC. Translation gives CASSQDGLAGLSYNEQFF.

The chain combines TRBV4-3 with TRBJ1-4; TRBD1 matches at 10 bases. J gave up 1 base and V 4 bases, and 12 bases lay outside the gene matches. The V gene's germline CDR1 is LGHNA and CDR2 YSLEER. The CDR3 is made up of 19 amino acids. The CDR3 nucleotides are TGCGCCAGCAGCCTACTCCCGGGACAGGGGAGATTAACTAATGAAAAACTGTTTTTT. This translates into CASSLLPGQGRLTNEKLFF.

This clone was counted a single time. The chain uses TRBV18 and TRBJ2-7, with D perhaps matching TRBD1 (6 bases). Germline CDR1 reads KGHSH; CDR2 reads LQKENI. CDR3 length equals 12 residues. The V end lost 5 bases, the J end lost 3 bases, and 8 bases lay between the germline ends. CDR3 DNA: TGTGCCAGCTCAAAGGACAGCTACGAGCAGTACTTC. It translates to CASSKDSYEQYF.

The gene calls are TRBV1 and TRBJ2-7; no check of the table's D call, TRBD1, against the DNA was made. TRBV1 is a pseudogene locus. The CDR3 sequence is 13 residues long. The DNA of the CDR3 is TGCACCAGCAGTTCAGGGGAATCCTACGAGCAGTACTTC. Residues: CTSSSGESYEQYF.

The CDR3 is CASNDSPYGYTF. The CDR3 DNA is TGTGCCAGCAATGACAGTCCCTATGGCTACACCTTC. The chain joins TRBV28 to TRBJ1-2; D is perhaps TRBD1 (5 bases). This CDR3 is 12 amino acids long. Germline lookup yields CDR1 MDHEN and CDR2 SYDVKM. With 7 bases removed from V and 4 bases from J, the gap between germline ends came to 10 bases.

V gene TRBV19 combines with J gene TRBJ1-5, with TRBD1 matching over 10 bases. Germline CDR1 is LNHDA and CDR2 is SQIVND (reference sequence). The V gene end was trimmed by 5 bases and the J gene end by 6 bases; junction bases not matched to a gene: 7. The CDR3 is 15 residues long. CDR3 sequence (DNA): TGTGCCAGTAGTCCGCCGGACAGGGGGACTCAGCCCCAGCATTTT. This sequence encodes CASSPPDRGTQPQHF.

The chain carries TRBV27 and TRBJ2-1; D not resolved. This CDR3 is built from 14 residues. Germline V gene lookup returns CDR1 MNHEY and CDR2 SMNVEV (reference sequence). V was cut by 6 bases and J by 1 base, with 10 bases left in between. The CDR3 region is CASSLMGSYNEQFF. CDR3 bases: TGTGCCAGCAGCCTAATGGGGTCCTACAATGAGCAGTTCTTC.

The V and J genes are TRBV12-5 and TRBJ2-1, with 9 positions matching TRBD2. V shed 1 base, J shed 1 base, and the junction held 2 bases outside the gene matches. The CDR3 totals 16 residues. The germline V gene encodes CDR1 LGHNT and CDR2 FRNRAP. The CDR3 nucleotides read TGTGCTAGTGGTTTGGGGCTAGCGGGATCCTACAATGAGCAGTTCTTC. This codes for CASGLGLAGSYNEQFF.